This TCR beta chain comes out of a study of blood T cells in healthy people across ages. Findings and limits, study-wide: Significant beta diversity loss was already apparent by age approximately 37, declining roughly linearly. Higher diversity, along with more naive CD4+ cells, distinguished long-lived donors from aged donors.

Note on this clonotype: Its cognate antigen is unknown.

The CDR3 has 15 amino acids. V was pared by 4 bases and J by 3 bases, with 7 bases of the junction left unmatched. Germline V lookup: CDR1 SGHRS, CDR2 YFSETQ. A second PCR of about 7 to 12 cycles used a sample-barcoded 5' primer and a J-beta primer mix. TCRdb reprocessed the 5' RACE reads via MiXCR and lists one record per CDR3 protein. Here the sample spans over 450,000 distinct CDR3 sequences, 24% being singletons. The same sample was also studied in work on T cells of mothers and their children. From that study: At a rate of 1.5 ug per 15 ul, cDNA synthesis received all of the extracted RNA. A second PCR was performed with the M1S primer. This primer added sample barcodes and 2-4 random nucleotides.

The gene calls are TRBV5-1 and TRBJ1-2, with 9 bases aligning to TRBD1. The receptor was isolated from a boy aged 5-17 years in good health. Sequencing was done on a sample of blood. The CDR3: CASSQITGGYYGYTF. Here the CDR3 DNA reads TGCGCCAGCAGCCAAATCACAGGGGGCTACTATGGCTACACCTTC.